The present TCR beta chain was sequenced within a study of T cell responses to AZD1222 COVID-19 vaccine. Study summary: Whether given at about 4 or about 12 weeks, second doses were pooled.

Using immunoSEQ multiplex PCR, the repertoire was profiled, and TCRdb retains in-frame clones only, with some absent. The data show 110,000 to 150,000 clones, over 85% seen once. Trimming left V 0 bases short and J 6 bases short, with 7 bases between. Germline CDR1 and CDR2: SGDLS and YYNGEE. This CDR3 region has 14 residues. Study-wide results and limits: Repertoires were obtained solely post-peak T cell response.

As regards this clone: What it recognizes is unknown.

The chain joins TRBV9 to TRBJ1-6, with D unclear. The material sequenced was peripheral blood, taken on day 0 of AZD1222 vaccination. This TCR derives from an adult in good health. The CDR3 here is CASSVDGFNSPLHF. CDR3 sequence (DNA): TGTGCCAGCAGCGTAGACGGATTTAATTCACCCCTCCACTTT. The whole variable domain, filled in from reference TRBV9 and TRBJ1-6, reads DSGVTQTPKHLITATGQRVTLRCSPRSGDLSVYWYQQSLDQGLQFLIQYYNGEERAKGNILERFSAQQFPDLHSELNLSSLELGDSALYFCASSVDGFNSPLHFGNGTRLTVT.